This T cell receptor beta chain was recorded in a study of PD-1 blockade in classical Hodgkin lymphoma. At the level of the study: Intravenous nivolumab at 3 mg/kg was given to patients every 2 weeks. Study-wide points: Baseline diversity was lower in partial responders and progressors than complete responders. Compared with baseline, CD4+ but not CD8+ TCR diversity had risen significantly by C4D1.

Described time point: cycle 4 day 1 (C4D1), after less than 7 weeks of nivolumab. Each patient relapsed following autologous stem cell transplantation, and prior brentuximab vedotin exposure differed. Best outcomes ranged across complete response, partial response and progressive disease. Assay used: immunoSEQ multiplex PCR; TCRdb lists only in-frame clones, some missing. The data hold about 60,000 clones, with around nine tenths observed a single time. The CDR3 has 15 amino acids. Germline V CDR1 and CDR2: MNHNS, SASEGT. Trimming removed 1 base at V and 1 base at J, with 10 bases between. In the case of this clone: As yet, its antigen is unknown.

The chain has TRBV6-1 and TRBJ1-2, with D possibly being TRBD1 (5 bases). This TCR was recovered from a human donor with classical Hodgkin lymphoma. The specimen comprised peripheral blood mononuclear cells (PBMCs), sampled before the fourth cycle of nivolumab. CDR3 region: CASSEEQVLNYGYTF. DNA for the CDR3: TGTGCCAGCAGTGAAGAACAGGTACTTAACTATGGCTACACCTTC.